A single sample is the source of the 7 T cell receptor beta chains below, sequenced in a study of cytomegalovirus exposure and HLA in healthy donors. The PCR was carried out with 60 Vbeta primers and 13 Jbeta primers. TCRdb keeps only in-frame clones here, not all; method: immunoSEQ multiplex PCR. This repertoire shows fewer than 150,000 clones, 73% found once; its top ten account for 13% to 15%. Sequenced material: PBMCs. These receptors came from a human donor in good health.

In DNA form, the CDR3 reads TGTGCCATCTGGGAGGGGGAGGGGCAGCCCCAGCATTTT. The encoded protein is CAIWEGEGQPQHF. V gene TRBV10-3 combines with J gene TRBJ1-5; a weak D match, TRBD1 (6 bases). CDR1 and CDR2 from the germline V gene are ENHRY and SYGVKD. The CDR3 is 13 amino acids. V lost 8 bases and J 7 bases, leaving 15 bases between the germline ends.

The J gene is TRBJ2-2, the V gene TRBV9, with TRBD1 as a possible D gene (5 bases). CDR3 length: 13 amino acids. CDR1 is SGDLS, CDR2 YYNGEE, per germline. Trimming left V 2 bases short and J 7 bases short, with 9 bases between. CDR3 protein: CASSVRGDGELFF. The CDR3 DNA sequence: TGTGCCAGCAGCGTTAGGGGTGACGGGGAGCTGTTTTTT.

The rearrangement uses TRBV5-4 and TRBJ1-1; 8 bases are shared with TRBD1. With 4 bases clipped from V and 10 bases from J, the junction kept 15 bases outside the gene matches. The CDR3 contains 15 residues. Germline values: CDR1 SGHNT, CDR2 YYREEE (reference sequence). In nucleotides, the CDR3 is TGTGCCAGCAGCCGACCCGGGACAGGTACCCAGGGAGCTTTCTTT. It specifies CASSRPGTGTQGAFF.

This chain links TRBV18 with TRBJ1-4; a weak D match, TRBD1 (5 bases). The CDR3 runs to 16 residues. The V gene's germline CDR1 is KGHSH and CDR2 LQKENI. Trimming shortened V by 0 bases and J by 8 bases, and 16 bases separated the two germline ends. Here the CDR3 reads CASSPPISTKGEKLFF. The CDR3 region has the DNA TGTGCCAGCTCACCACCGATCTCGACGAAGGGGGAAAAACTGTTTTTT.

The chain is built from TRBV5-1 and TRBJ2-7; 7 nucleotides agree with TRBD1. The CDR3 is made up of 13 amino acids. CDR1 and CDR2 from the germline V gene are SGHRS and YFSETQ. With 3 bases clipped from V and 7 bases from J, the junction kept 7 bases outside the gene matches. In nucleotides, the CDR3 is TGCGCCAGCAGCTGGGACAGCTCTCGGGAGCAGTACTTC. Amino acids: CASSWDSSREQYF. The variable domain in full, with the rest retrieved from reference TRBV5-1 and TRBJ2-7, is KAGVTQTPRYLIKTRGQQVTLSCSPISGHRSVSWYQQTPGQGLQFLFEYFSETQRNKGNFPGRFSGRQFSNSRSEMNVSTLELGDSALYLCASSWDSSREQYFGPGTRLTVT.

The chain uses TRBV27 and TRBJ1-1, with unresolved D. Germline CDR1 is MNHEY and CDR2 is SMNVEV (reference sequence). CDR3 length equals 14 residues. Trimming shortened V by 6 bases and J by 2 bases, and 13 bases separated the two germline ends. CDR3 sequence reads: CASSFEGFNTEAFF. The CDR3 DNA reads TGTGCCAGCAGCTTCGAGGGTTTTAACACTGAAGCTTTCTTT.

This clone has only a few counts. The chain carries TRBV6-6 and TRBJ2-4; 12 nucleotides agree with TRBD1. The CDR3 totals 15 residues. Trimming at V came to 6 bases and at J to 5 bases, leaving 5 bases not matched to a gene. CDR1 is MNHNY and CDR2 is SVGAGI in the germline V gene (reference sequence). CDR3 DNA: TGTGCCAGCAGCCCCGGGACAGGGGGCCAAAACATTCAGTACTTC. It codes for CASSPGTGGQNIQYF.